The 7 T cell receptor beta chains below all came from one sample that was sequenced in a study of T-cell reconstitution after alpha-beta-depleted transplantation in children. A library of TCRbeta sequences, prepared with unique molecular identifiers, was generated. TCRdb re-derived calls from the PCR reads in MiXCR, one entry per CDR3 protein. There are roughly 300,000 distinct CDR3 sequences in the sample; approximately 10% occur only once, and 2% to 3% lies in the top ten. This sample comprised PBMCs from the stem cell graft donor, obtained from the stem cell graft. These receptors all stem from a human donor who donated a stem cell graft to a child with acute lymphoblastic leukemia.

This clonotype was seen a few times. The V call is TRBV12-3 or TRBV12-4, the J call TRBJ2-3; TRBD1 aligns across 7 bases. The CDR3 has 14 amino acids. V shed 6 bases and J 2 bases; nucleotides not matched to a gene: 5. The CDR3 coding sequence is TGTGCCAGCAGCCCCGACAGGGACACAGATACGCAGTATTTT. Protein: CASSPDRDTDTQYF.

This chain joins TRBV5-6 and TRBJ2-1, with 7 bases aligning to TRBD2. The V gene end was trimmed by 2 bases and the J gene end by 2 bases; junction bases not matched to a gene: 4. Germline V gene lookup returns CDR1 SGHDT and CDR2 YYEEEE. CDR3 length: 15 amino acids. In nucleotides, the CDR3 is TGTGCCAGCAGCTTCCGCGGGAGCACCTACAATGAGCAGTTCTTC. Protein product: CASSFRGSTYNEQFF.

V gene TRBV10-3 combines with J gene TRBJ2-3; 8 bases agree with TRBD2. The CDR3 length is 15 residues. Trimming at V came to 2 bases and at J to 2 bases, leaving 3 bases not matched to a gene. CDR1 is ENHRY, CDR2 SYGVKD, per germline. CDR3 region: CAISEASGFTDTQYF. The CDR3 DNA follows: TGTGCCATCAGTGAGGCTAGCGGGTTCACAGATACGCAGTATTTT.

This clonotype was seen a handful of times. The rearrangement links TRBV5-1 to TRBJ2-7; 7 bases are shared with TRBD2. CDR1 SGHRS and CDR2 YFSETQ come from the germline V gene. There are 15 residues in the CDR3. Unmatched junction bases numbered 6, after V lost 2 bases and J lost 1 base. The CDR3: CASSFSASGSYEQYF. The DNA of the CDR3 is TGCGCCAGCAGCTTCTCGGCTAGCGGTTCCTACGAGCAGTACTTC.

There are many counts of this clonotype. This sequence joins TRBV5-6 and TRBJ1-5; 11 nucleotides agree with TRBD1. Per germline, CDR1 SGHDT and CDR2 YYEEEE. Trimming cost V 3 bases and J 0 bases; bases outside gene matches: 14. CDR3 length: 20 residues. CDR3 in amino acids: CASSSYSLRTGGDSNQPQHF. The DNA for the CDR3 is TGTGCCAGCAGCTCGTACTCTCTAAGGACAGGGGGCGATAGCAATCAGCCCCAGCATTTT.

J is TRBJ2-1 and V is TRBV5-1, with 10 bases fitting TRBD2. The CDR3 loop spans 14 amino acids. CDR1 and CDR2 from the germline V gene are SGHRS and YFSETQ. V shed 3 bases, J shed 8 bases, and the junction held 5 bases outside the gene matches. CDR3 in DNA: TGCGCCAGCAGCTCGGGAGCGGGAGGGTATGAGCAGTTCTTC. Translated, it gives CASSSGAGGYEQFF.

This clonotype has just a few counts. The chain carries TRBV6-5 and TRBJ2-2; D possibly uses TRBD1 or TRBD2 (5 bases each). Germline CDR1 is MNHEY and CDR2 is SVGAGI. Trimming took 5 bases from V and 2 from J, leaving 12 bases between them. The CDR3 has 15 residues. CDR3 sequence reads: CASSLRGDNTGELFF. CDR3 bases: TGTGCCAGCAGTCTGCGAGGGGATAACACCGGGGAGCTGTTTTTT.